What follows are 32 T cell receptor beta chains derived from one specimen sequenced in a study of blood T cell repertoires in COVID-19. Produced via immunoSEQ multiplex PCR; TCRdb's table is partial and in-frame only. The sample carries more than 350,000 clones, about 83% recorded once. Sequencing was carried out using PBMCs or T cells enriched from blood (not recorded which). The receptors originated from a woman aged 50 to 60 who had recovered from COVID-19.

V gene TRBV3-1 (or the pseudogene TRBV3-2) combines with J gene TRBJ1-1; no firm D call. Trimming stripped 0 bases from V and 1 base from J, with 9 bases between. CDR3 size: 15 residues. The germline V gene has CDR1 LGHDT and CDR2 YNNKEL (reference sequence). This CDR3 is CASSQDLGRNTEAFF. In nucleotides, the CDR3 is TGTGCCAGCAGCCAAGATTTGGGGAGGAACACTGAAGCTTTCTTT.

The table lists this clone with a few counts. The CDR3 protein is CASSLSGPANEKLFF. The CDR3, as DNA: TGTGCCAGCAGCCTTTCAGGCCCCGCTAATGAAAAACTGTTTTTT. The J gene is TRBJ1-4, the V gene TRBV7-2; no reliable D call. In germline, CDR1 is SGHTA, CDR2 FQGNSA. The CDR3 is made up of 15 amino acids. V was pared by 5 bases and J by 3 bases, with 13 bases between. Together with reference TRBV7-2 and TRBJ1-4, the CDR3 gives the full variable domain: GAGVSQSPSNKVTEKGKDVELRCDPISGHTALYWYRQSLGQGLEFLIYFQGNSAPDKSGLPSDRFSAERTGGSVSTLTIQRTQQEDSAVYLCASSLSGPANEKLFFGSGTQLSVL.

The CDR3: CASSGQGLENIQYF. CDR3 nucleotide sequence: TGTGCCAGCAGTGGCCAGGGACTAGAAAACATTCAGTACTTC. The chain couples TRBV2 to TRBJ2-4, with TRBD2 matching 8 bases. J gave up 5 bases and V 4 bases, and 4 bases lay outside the gene matches. The CDR3 has 14 amino acids. CDR1 and CDR2 from the germline V gene are SNHLY and FYNNEI.

This clone appeared a single time. The V call is TRBV28, the J call TRBJ2-5; D possibly corresponds to TRBD1 (5 bases). The CDR3 has 15 amino acids. CDR1 is MDHEN, CDR2 SYDVKM, per germline. V was trimmed by 3 bases and J by 3 bases, leaving 14 bases between them. This chain's CDR3 is CASSFVAQGKETQYF. The CDR3 DNA follows: TGTGCCAGCAGTTTCGTCGCCCAGGGAAAAGAGACCCAGTACTTC.

The chain couples TRBV7-2 to TRBJ1-2; the D is unclear. Trimming stripped 1 base from V and 13 bases from J, with 16 bases between. Germline-derived CDR1 and CDR2 are SGHTA and FQGNSA. The CDR3 length is 13 residues. The CDR3, as DNA: TGTGCCAGCAGCTTAGAACAGAGCTCCCGGCGCACCTTC. Translation: CASSLEQSSRRTF.

The chain employs TRBV5-6 and TRBJ1-4; 8 positions agree with TRBD1. CDR1 and CDR2 (germline): SGHDT, YYEEEE. With V trimmed by 3 bases and J by 7 bases, 8 bases remained unmatched. The CDR3 totals 15 residues. Written as DNA, the CDR3 is TGTGCCAGCAGCTCGACAGGGGACCGGATTGAAAAACTGTTTTTT. It encodes CASSSTGDRIEKLFF.

The genes are TRBV5-5 and TRBJ2-3, with 8 bases lining up with TRBD1. Germline CDR1 reads SGHKS; CDR2 reads YYEKEE (reference sequence). J gave up 4 bases and V 7 bases, and 5 bases lay outside the gene matches. The CDR3 runs 13 residues. The CDR3 bases are TGTGCCAGCGACGTACAGGGGGCAGATACGCAGTATTTT. Amino acid sequence: CASDVQGADTQYF. The full variable domain, in which reference TRBV5-5 and TRBJ2-3 provide the parts outside the CDR3, is DAGVTQSPTHLIKTRGQQVTLRCSPISGHKSVSWYQQVLGQGPQFIFQYYEKEERGRGNFPDRFSARQFPNYSSELNVNALLLGDSALYLCASDVQGADTQYFGPGTRLTVL.

This sequence joins TRBV2 and TRBJ2-2; TRBD1 aligns across 10 bases. CDR3 length: 13 amino acids. V was clipped by 8 bases and J by 6 bases; unmatched bases: 3. From germline, CDR1 is SNHLY and CDR2 FYNNEI. The CDR3 DNA is TGTGCCAGCCGGGACAGGGGCCCCGGGGAGCTGTTTTTT. Its protein product is CASRDRGPGELFF.

The CDR3 spells CASSSLLRGGLAKIHEQYF. The CDR3 nucleotides read TGCGCCAGCAGCTCCCTCCTCAGAGGGGGACTAGCGAAAATCCACGAGCAGTACTTC. J is TRBJ2-7 and V is TRBV4-1, with 10 bases fitting TRBD2. The CDR3 is made up of 19 amino acids. The ends lost 5 bases at V and 5 bases at J; junction bases unmatched: 21. Germline CDR1 and CDR2: MGHRA and YSYEKL.

The rearrangement links TRBV7-2 to TRBJ1-6; tentative D call: TRBD1 (6 bases). In germline, CDR1 is SGHTA, CDR2 FQGNSA. This CDR3 has 15 amino acids. Trimming stripped 8 bases from V and 5 bases from J, with 16 bases between. CDR3 in DNA: TGTGCCAGCGGCGCAGTTCGACAGGATAATTCACCCCTCCACTTT. This sequence encodes CASGAVRQDNSPLHF. The full variable domain, rest sourced from reference TRBV7-2 and TRBJ1-6, is GAGVSQSPSNKVTEKGKDVELRCDPISGHTALYWYRQSLGQGLEFLIYFQGNSAPDKSGLPSDRFSAERTGGSVSTLTIQRTQQEDSAVYLCASGAVRQDNSPLHFGNGTRLTVT.

This chain links TRBV7-6 with TRBJ1-3, with TRBD1 identical over 7 bases. Germline trimming cut 1 base from V and 3 bases from J; bases unmatched to any gene: 6. Germline V gives CDR1 SGHVS, CDR2 FNYEAQ. There are 16 residues in the CDR3. Written as DNA, the CDR3 is TGTGCCAGCAGCTTAGGACAGGGACTAGGTGGAAACACCATATATTTT. Translation: CASSLGQGLGGNTIYF.

The chain joins TRBV19 to TRBJ2-1; 15 bases line up with TRBD2. The germline V gene encodes CDR1 LNHDA and CDR2 SQIVND (reference sequence). With 5 bases clipped from V and 5 bases from J, the junction kept 10 bases outside the gene matches. CDR3 length: 18 residues. Here the CDR3 reads CASSSWTSGGARDNEQFF. The CDR3 DNA sequence: TGTGCCAGTAGTTCCTGGACTAGCGGGGGGGCCAGGGACAATGAGCAGTTCTTC.

CDR3 sequence reads: CASSDGTGWPDTQYF. As DNA, the CDR3 is TGTGCCAGCAGCGACGGGACAGGGTGGCCAGATACGCAGTATTTT. The chain joins TRBV9 to TRBJ2-3; 9 nucleotides agree with TRBD1. V was clipped by 3 bases and J by 4 bases; unmatched bases: 6. Germline values: CDR1 SGDLS, CDR2 YYNGEE. CDR3 length: 15 amino acids.

The count of this clone is one. The chain carries TRBV12-5 and TRBJ2-7, with 8 bases that match TRBD1. The CDR3 spans 13 residues. Trimming took 5 bases from V and 2 from J; bases not matched to a gene: 2. Germline-derived CDR1 and CDR2 are LGHNT and FRNRAP. The CDR3 DNA sequence: TGTGCTAGTGGTCGGACAGGGCCCTACGAGCAGTACTTC. Protein: CASGRTGPYEQYF.

This chain uses TRBV27 with TRBJ1-1; D not resolved. The germline gives CDR1 MNHEY, CDR2 SMNVEV (reference sequence). This CDR3 region has 15 residues. The ends were cut back, 0 bases at V and 1 base at J, with 9 bases in the middle. The CDR3 nucleotides read TGTGCCAGCAGTTTATCGTGGGAGACGAACACTGAAGCTTTCTTT. This codes for CASSLSWETNTEAFF.

This chain links TRBV19 with TRBJ1-5; D call uncertain. This CDR3 has 14 residues. From germline, CDR1 is LNHDA and CDR2 SQIVND (reference sequence). Trimming removed 3 bases at V and 7 bases at J, with 13 bases between. The chain's CDR3 is CASSMNWAEQPQHF. The CDR3 region has the DNA TGTGCCAGTAGTATGAATTGGGCTGAACAGCCCCAGCATTTT.

The genes are TRBV4-1 and TRBJ1-3; D unresolved. Germline values: CDR1 MGHRA, CDR2 YSYEKL. The CDR3 is made up of 15 amino acids. Trimming took off 0 bases at V and 2 bases at J, with 8 bases between the two ends. The CDR3 region is CASSQEVRAGNTIYF. The CDR3 DNA sequence: TGCGCCAGCAGCCAAGAGGTGAGGGCTGGAAACACCATATATTTT.

V and J are TRBV7-2 and TRBJ1-1; D is possibly TRBD1 (6 bases). CDR1 and CDR2 (germline): SGHTA, FQGNSA. This CDR3 is built from 14 residues. Trimming took off 0 bases at V and 6 bases at J, with 11 bases between the two ends. CDR3 protein: CASSLALTGSEAFF. Here the CDR3 DNA reads TGTGCCAGCAGCTTAGCGTTGACAGGTTCTGAAGCTTTCTTT. The variable domain in full, completed from reference TRBV7-2 and TRBJ1-1, reads GAGVSQSPSNKVTEKGKDVELRCDPISGHTALYWYRQSLGQGLEFLIYFQGNSAPDKSGLPSDRFSAERTGGSVSTLTIQRTQQEDSAVYLCASSLALTGSEAFFGQGTRLTVV.

This clone was counted between two and nine times. The V call is TRBV14, the J call TRBJ1-5; D ambiguous. Germline CDR1 reads SGHDN; CDR2 reads FVKESK. The CDR3 length is 15 residues. V was pared by 4 bases and J by 1 base, with 11 bases between. DNA of the CDR3: TGTGCCAGCAGCCTCCGACCGGAGAGCAATCAGCCCCAGCATTTT. This translates into CASSLRPESNQPQHF. The whole variable domain, remainder taken from reference TRBV14 and TRBJ1-5, is EAGVTQFPSHSVIEKGQTVTLRCDPISGHDNLYWYRRVMGKEIKFLLHFVKESKQDESGMPNNRFLAERTGGTYSTLKVQPAELEDSGVYFCASSLRPESNQPQHFGDGTRLSIL.

The chain joins TRBV28 to TRBJ2-1; 7 nucleotides align to TRBD2. Looked up from germline, CDR1 is MDHEN and CDR2 is SYDVKM. This CDR3 contains 15 residues. After removal of 9 bases from V and 4 bases from J, the junction contained 12 bases not matched to a gene. The CDR3 region has the DNA TGTGCCAGACCCGTTATCGGGGGGTTGTACAATGAGCAGTTCTTC. This encodes CARPVIGGLYNEQFF.

This chain uses TRBV27 with TRBJ1-1, with TRBD1 matching 7 bases. V shed 6 bases, J shed 6 bases, and the junction held 7 bases outside the gene matches. The CDR3 contains 13 residues. Germline CDR1 MNHEY, CDR2 SMNVEV (reference sequence). CDR3: CASSHGQGAEAFF. CDR3 DNA: TGTGCCAGCAGCCACGGTCAGGGGGCTGAAGCTTTCTTT.

The chain's CDR3 is CASSPLGNEQFF. The CDR3 DNA follows: TGTGCCAGCAGTCCACTAGGCAATGAGCAGTTCTTC. The V and J genes are TRBV27 and TRBJ2-1; perhaps TRBD2 as D (5 bases). This CDR3 is built from 12 residues. V was cut by 5 bases and J by 6 bases, with 8 bases left in between. Per the germline V gene, CDR1 is MNHEY and CDR2 is SMNVEV (reference sequence).

V usage is TRBV7-9 and J usage is TRBJ1-1, with TRBD1 identical over 7 bases. The CDR3 is 14 residues long. Germline assignment: CDR1 SEHNR and CDR2 FQNEAQ (reference sequence). Trimming cost V 0 bases and J 5 bases; bases outside gene matches: 3. As DNA, the CDR3 is TGTGCCAGCAGCTTAGCAGGGGGCAGGACTGAAGCTTTCTTT. Encoded protein: CASSLAGGRTEAFF.

The CDR3 DNA follows: TGCAGCGTTGATGAGCGGGGAGGTAACAATGAGCAGTTCTTC. This sequence encodes CSVDERGGNNEQFF. The chain uses TRBV29-1 and TRBJ2-1; 7 bases line up with TRBD2. Germline V gene data show CDR1 as SQVTM and CDR2 as ANQGSEA. The CDR3 extends over 14 amino acids. V lost 3 bases and J lost 5; bases outside the gene matches: 7.

The chain joins TRBV5-5 to TRBJ1-2; D is ambiguous. The CDR3 extends over 14 amino acids. Germline assignment: CDR1 SGHKS and CDR2 YYEKEE (reference sequence). V dropped 0 bases and J dropped 3 bases, with 9 bases sitting between them. The CDR3 is CASSLALSDYGYTF. CDR3 bases: TGTGCCAGCAGCTTGGCCCTCAGCGACTATGGCTACACCTTC.

This chain uses TRBV6-4 with TRBJ2-3; perhaps TRBD2 as D (7 bases). CDR3 size: 15 residues. V lost 5 bases and J 1 base, leaving 13 bases between the germline ends. The germline gives CDR1 MRHNA, CDR2 SNTAGT. The CDR3 bases are TGTGCCAGCAGTCCGGAGGGGGGGGGCACAGATACGCAGTATTTT. Its protein is CASSPEGGGTDTQYF.

The chain combines TRBV18 with TRBJ2-5; 7 nucleotides agree with TRBD1. Germline V gene data show CDR1 as KGHSH and CDR2 as LQKENI. CDR3 length equals 16 residues. Losses at the gene ends were 0 bases for V and 7 bases for J; bases not matched to a gene: 11. CDR3 sequence (DNA): TGTGCCAGCTCACCACCCTCTCTGACAGGGCAGGTGACCCAGTACTTC. As protein: CASSPPSLTGQVTQYF.

V gene TRBV2 combines with J gene TRBJ1-5; 7 bases map to TRBD1. This CDR3 region has 15 residues. Germline CDR1 is SNHLY and CDR2 is FYNNEI. With V trimmed by 1 base and J by 3 bases, 3 bases remained unmatched. The CDR3 DNA reads as TGTGCCAGCAGTGAAGAAAGGGGGCCCAATCAGCCCCAGCATTTT. Translated: CASSEERGPNQPQHF.

This rearrangement joins TRBV6-5 to TRBJ1-6, with TRBD1 identical over 8 bases. The CDR3 runs to 13 residues. The V segment lost 7 bases and the J segment 10 bases; nucleotides outside the gene matches: 6. The germline V gene has CDR1 MNHEY and CDR2 SVGAGI. The CDR3 DNA reads as TGTGCCAGCAAAGGACAGGGTAGATCACCCCTCCACTTT. Translating it yields CASKGQGRSPLHF.

The chain couples TRBV7-8 to TRBJ1-6, with D uncertain. Trimming pared 1 base from V and 0 bases from J, leaving 16 bases between. The length of the CDR3 is 19 residues. Germline loops: CDR1 SGHVS, CDR2 FQNEAQ. As DNA, the CDR3 is TGTGCCAGCAGCTTAGGGGTTGGGCCATCCAGCTCCTATAATTCACCCCTCCACTTT. Its protein product is CASSLGVGPSSSYNSPLHF.

This sequence joins TRBV19 and TRBJ2-2, with 7 positions matching TRBD1. The CDR3 is 14 amino acids. Germline CDR1 LNHDA, CDR2 SQIVND (reference sequence). With V trimmed by 6 bases and J by 5 bases, 6 bases remained unmatched. CDR3 region: CASSSGTATGELFF. The CDR3 DNA reads TGTGCCAGTAGCTCCGGGACAGCAACCGGGGAGCTGTTTTTT.

The V gene is TRBV21-1, the J gene TRBJ1-6; the tabulated D call, TRBD1, remains unverified against the DNA. TRBV21-1 is a listed pseudogene. CDR3 size: 16 residues. The CDR3 region has the DNA TGTGCCAGCAGCAAAGGACCCAGGGGGCGGAGGTCACCCCTCCACTTT. Translated, it gives CASSKGPRGRRSPLHF.